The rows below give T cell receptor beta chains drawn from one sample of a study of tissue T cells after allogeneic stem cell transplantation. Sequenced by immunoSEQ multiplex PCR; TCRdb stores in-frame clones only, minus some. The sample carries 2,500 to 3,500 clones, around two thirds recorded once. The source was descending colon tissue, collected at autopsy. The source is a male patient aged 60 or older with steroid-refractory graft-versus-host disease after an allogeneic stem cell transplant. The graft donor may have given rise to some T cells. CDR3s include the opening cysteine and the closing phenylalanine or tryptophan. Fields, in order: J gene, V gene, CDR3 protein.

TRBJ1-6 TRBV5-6 CASSLKGGVNSPLHF
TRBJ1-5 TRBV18 CASSGQVGNNQPQHF
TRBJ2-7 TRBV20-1 CSAYRPYEQYF
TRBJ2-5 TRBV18 CASSPPSRQTQYF
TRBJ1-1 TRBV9 CASSVAVTRNTEAFF
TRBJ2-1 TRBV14 CASSPFREQFF
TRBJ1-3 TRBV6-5 CASKAGNTIYF
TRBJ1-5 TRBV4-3 CASSQGAGQLNQPQHF
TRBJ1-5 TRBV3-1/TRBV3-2 CASGQGNQPQHF
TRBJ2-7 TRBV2 CASKRQGDEQYF
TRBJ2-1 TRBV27 CASSLGSPDSYNEQFF
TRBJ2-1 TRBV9 CASRAYNEQFF
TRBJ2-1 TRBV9 CASSVTREGIEQFF
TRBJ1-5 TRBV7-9 CASSLGLSYPLNQPQHF
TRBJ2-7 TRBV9 CASSVEQGGGALEQYF
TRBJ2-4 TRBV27 CASSLIPGGTKNIQYF
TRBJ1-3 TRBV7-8 CASSLDGNSGNTIYF
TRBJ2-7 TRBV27 CASGGIGNTYEQYF
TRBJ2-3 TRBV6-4 CASSDGGLETDTQYF
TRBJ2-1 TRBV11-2 CASSLEGGPGEQFF
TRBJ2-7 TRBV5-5 CASSLEGLLNYEQYF
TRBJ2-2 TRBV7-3 CASSLAGGTNTGELFF
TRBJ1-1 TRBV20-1 CSLDGHTEAFF
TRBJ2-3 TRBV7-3 CASSMVPEHTDTQYF
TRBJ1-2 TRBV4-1 CASSQEAGSYNYGYTF
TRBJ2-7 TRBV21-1 CASSKGGRTVLF
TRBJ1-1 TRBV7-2 CASSLVLTENTEAFF
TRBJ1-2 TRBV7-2 CASSLNTARGYTF
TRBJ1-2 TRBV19 CASNDRDPYGYTF
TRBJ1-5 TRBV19 CASSISLGTGSNQPQHF
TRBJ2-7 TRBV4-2 CASSGQGPYEQYF
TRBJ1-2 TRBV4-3 CASSQELQSPYGYTF
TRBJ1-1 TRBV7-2 CASSIQMATEAFF
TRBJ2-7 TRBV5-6 CASSPGVTRSGYEQYF
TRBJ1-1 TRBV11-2 CASSLGANMNTEAFF
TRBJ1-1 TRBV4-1 CASSQARVRNTEAFF
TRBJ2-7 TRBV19 CASSPPYTGLAYEQYF
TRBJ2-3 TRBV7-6 CASSQGTSSTDTQYF
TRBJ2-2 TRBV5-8 CASSATRNTGELFF
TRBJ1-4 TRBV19 CASSPRGTGPEKLFF
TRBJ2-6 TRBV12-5 CASGSFTGANVLTF
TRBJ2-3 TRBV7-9 CASSLDLGNTDTQYF
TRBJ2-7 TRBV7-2 CASSQTRGGLYEQYF
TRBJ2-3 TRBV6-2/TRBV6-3 CASSRDYSTDTQYF
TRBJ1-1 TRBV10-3 CAIRETVNTEAFF
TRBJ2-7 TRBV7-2 CASSSLLDTLLYEQYF
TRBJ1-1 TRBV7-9 CASSAEVNTEAFF
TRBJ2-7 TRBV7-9 CASSLGPGLEQYF
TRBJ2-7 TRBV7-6 CASSPVAGLPYEQYF
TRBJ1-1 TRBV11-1 CASSQGAGQQNTEAFF
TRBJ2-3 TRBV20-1 CSAPLVDTQYF
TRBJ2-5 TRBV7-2 CASSPQLGPRETQYF
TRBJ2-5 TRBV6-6 CASTSQGLQETQYF
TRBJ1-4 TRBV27 CASRSQGLLFF
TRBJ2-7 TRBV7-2 CASSPNSGGAVYEQYF
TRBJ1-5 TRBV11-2 CASSLDPFRPQHF
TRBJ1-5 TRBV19 CASSIKLAARVQPQHF